The 10 T cell receptor beta chains below all came from one sample that was sequenced in a study of shared clonotypes between healthy human individuals (dated by TCRdb to 2018 to 2020). The library was obtained by the immunoSEQ multiplex PCR assay. In TCRdb, the immuneACCESS table is reduced to in-frame sequences with V and J assigned. These tables do not hold every clone; where another copy was compared, an unresolved V gene accounts for under half, and the others remain unexplained. Across this sample there are roughly 2.6 million clones, with around 94% seen only once. The top ten clonotypes cover around 0.14% of the sample. Sequencing was performed on naive CD4+ T cells sorted from blood. The cell subset or site label for this specimen denotes: CD45RA+ positively selected. These receptors all stem from a man aged 18 to 30 in good health.

A note on this clone: The identical CDR3 is also encoded by other nucleotide sequences in the sample. The J gene is TRBJ2-5, the V gene TRBV2; D is unclear. This CDR3 is built from 11 residues. Trimming cost V 6 bases and J 2 bases, with 4 bases left between them. Looked up from germline, CDR1 is SNHLY and CDR2 is FYNNEI. CDR3 in amino acids: CASSEQETQYF. The CDR3 DNA is TGTGCCAGCAGCGAGCAAGAGACCCAGTACTTC.

Comment on this clone: Other DNA sequences in the sample encode the same CDR3. The chain is built from TRBV18 and TRBJ1-4; unclear D gene. CDR3 length equals 13 residues. CDR1 and CDR2 from the germline V gene are KGHSH and LQKENI. Trimming shortened V by 5 bases and J by 0 bases, and 4 bases separated the two germline ends. The CDR3 spells CASSRATNEKLFF. The CDR3 DNA reads as TGTGCCAGCTCAAGGGCAACTAATGAAAAACTGTTTTTT. The full variable domain, its missing parts supplied by reference TRBV18 and TRBJ1-4, is NAGVMQNPRHLVRRRGQEARLRCSPMKGHSHVYWYRQLPEEGLKFMVYLQKENIIDESGMPKERFSAEFPKEGPSILRIQQVVRGDSAAYFCASSRATNEKLFFGSGTQLSVL.

The chain is built from TRBV10-3 and TRBJ2-1, with TRBD1 as a possible D gene (5 bases). This CDR3 spans 17 amino acids. Looked up from germline, CDR1 is ENHRY and CDR2 is SYGVKD. V lost 8 bases and J lost 0, with 20 bases in between. The CDR3 sequence is CAIGVFRQSSSYNEQFF. CDR3 DNA: TGTGCCATCGGAGTATTCAGACAGAGTAGCTCCTACAATGAGCAGTTCTTC.

The rearrangement links TRBV19 to TRBJ2-5, with D possibly being TRBD1 or TRBD2 (5 bases each). The CDR3 consists of 12 residues. Per the germline V gene, CDR1 is LNHDA and CDR2 is SQIVND (reference sequence). Trimming shortened V by 9 bases and J by 5 bases, and 13 bases separated the two germline ends. CDR3 amino acids: CASQLGAETQYF. CDR3 bases: TGTGCCAGCCAACTAGGGGCGGAGACCCAGTACTTC.

Regarding this clone: The sample contains more than one DNA sequence encoding this CDR3. The chain carries TRBV19 and TRBJ2-5; possible D gene TRBD1, 6 bases. V was shortened by 6 bases and J by 1 base, with 9 bases between the two germline ends. Germline-derived CDR1 and CDR2 are LNHDA and SQIVND (reference sequence). This CDR3 has 13 residues. CDR3 amino acids: CASSTTGQETQYF. CDR3 sequence (DNA): TGTGCCAGTAGCACGACAGGCCAAGAGACCCAGTACTTC. The complete variable domain, with remaining parts taken from reference TRBV19 and TRBJ2-5, reads DGGITQSPKYLFRKEGQNVTLSCEQNLNHDAMYWYRQDPGQGLRLIYYSQIVNDFQKGDIAEGYSVSREKKESFPLTVTSAQKNPTAFYLCASSTTGQETQYFGPGTRLLVL.

Turning to this clone: This specimen includes other DNA sequences encoding the same CDR3. This sequence joins TRBV7-2 and TRBJ2-3; D is unclear. This CDR3 comprises 13 residues. The germline V gene encodes CDR1 SGHTA and CDR2 FQGNSA. V was trimmed by 1 base and J by 6 bases, leaving 8 bases between them. This CDR3 is CASSLGTGDTQYF. DNA of the CDR3: TGTGCCAGCAGCTTAGGGACCGGGGATACGCAGTATTTT.

J is TRBJ1-5 and V is TRBV5-6; D possibly corresponds to TRBD1 (5 bases). This CDR3 region has 15 residues. Germline CDR1 is SGHDT and CDR2 is YYEEEE. The V end lost 1 base, the J end lost 6 bases, and 14 bases lay between the germline ends. CDR3 sequence (DNA): TGTGCCAGCAGCTTGCAGCAGTTAGGGACTCAGCCCCAGCATTTT. Amino acid sequence: CASSLQQLGTQPQHF.

This chain uses TRBV19 with TRBJ2-7, with D perhaps matching TRBD1 (6 bases). V was cut by 1 base and J by 4 bases, with 14 bases left in between. The CDR3 is 15 residues long. Germline lookup yields CDR1 LNHDA and CDR2 SQIVND (reference sequence). CDR3 residues: CASSIAGGQPYEQYF. CDR3 nucleotides: TGTGCCAGTAGTATAGCTGGAGGACAGCCTTACGAGCAGTACTTC.

This chain connects TRBV7-3 to TRBJ2-2; 8 bases agree with TRBD2. V gave up 5 bases and J gave up 1 base; unmatched junction bases: 6. The CDR3 runs to 16 residues. Per the germline V gene, CDR1 is SGHTA and CDR2 is FQGTGA. The CDR3 sequence is CASSRPTSGNTGELFF. The CDR3 DNA reads TGTGCCAGCAGCCGGCCCACTAGCGGGAACACCGGGGAGCTGTTTTTT.

The rearrangement joins TRBV7-9 to TRBJ1-1; D is unresolved. The CDR3 totals 19 residues. Trimming removed 0 bases at V and 0 bases at J, with 20 bases between. Per the germline V gene, CDR1 is SEHNR and CDR2 is FQNEAQ (reference sequence). The CDR3 is CASSLARPGRFEMNTEAFF. CDR3 sequence (DNA): TGTGCCAGCAGCTTAGCCCGCCCGGGCAGATTCGAAATGAACACTGAAGCTTTCTTT. Supplemented by reference TRBV7-9 and TRBJ1-1, the full variable domain reads DTGVSQNPRHKITKRGQNVTFRCDPISEHNRLYWYRQTLGQGPEFLTYFQNEAQLEKSRLLSDRFSAERPKGSFSTLEIQRTEQGDSAMYLCASSLARPGRFEMNTEAFFGQGTRLTVV.